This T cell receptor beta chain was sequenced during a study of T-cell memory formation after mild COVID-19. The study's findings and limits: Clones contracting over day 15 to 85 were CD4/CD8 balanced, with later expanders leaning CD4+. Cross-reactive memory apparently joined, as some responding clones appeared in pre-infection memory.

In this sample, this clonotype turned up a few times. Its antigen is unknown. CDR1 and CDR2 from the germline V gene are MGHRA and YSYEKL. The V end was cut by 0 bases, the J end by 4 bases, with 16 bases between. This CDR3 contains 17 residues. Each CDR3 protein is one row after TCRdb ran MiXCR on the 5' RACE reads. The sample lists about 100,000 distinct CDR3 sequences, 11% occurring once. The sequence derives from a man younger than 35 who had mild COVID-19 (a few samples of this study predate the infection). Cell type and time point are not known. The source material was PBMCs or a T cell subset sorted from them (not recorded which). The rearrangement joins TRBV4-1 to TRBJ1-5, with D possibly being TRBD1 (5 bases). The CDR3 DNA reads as TGCGCCAGCAGCCAAGAATCAGGGCGGTTTGAGAATCAGCCCCAGCATTTT. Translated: CASSQESGRFENQPQHF.